A selection of T cell receptor beta chains follows, all from one sample in a study of stem cell transplantation in POMP-related autoinflammatory disease. Method: immunoSEQ multiplex PCR; TCRdb's copy keeps in-frame clones and lacks some. The repertoire holds roughly 32,000 clones, with roughly 88% as singletons. The starting material was CD4+ T cells from PBMCs, obtained before stem cell transplantation. The receptors come from a human donor with POMP-related autoinflammation and immune dysregulation (PRAID). Both conserved end residues are part of each CDR3. D genes are given only for firm matches. Size is omitted from some rows. Given values are once, few, many or a class for expanded clones.

D gene,clone size,J gene,V gene,CDR3 DNA,CDR3 protein
.,.,TRBJ1-2,TRBV4-2,TGTGCCAGCAGCCAAGAAGAGGCGGCCCGGGAGTATGGCTACACCTTC,CASSQEEAAREYGYTF
TRBD2,.,TRBJ2-3,TRBV7-3,TGTGCCAGCAGCTTAAAGCGGGAGTCTCCAGATACGCAGTATTTT,CASSLKRESPDTQYF
.,.,TRBJ2-7,TRBV6-1,TGTGCCAGCAGTGCGACAGTAAATAATCCACCCTACGAGCAGTACTTC,CASSATVNNPPYEQYF
TRBD2,.,TRBJ2-1,TRBV28,TGTGCCAGCAGTTTGGGGGGGAAGTCCTACAATGAGCAGTTCTTC,CASSLGGKSYNEQFF
.,once,TRBJ1-4,TRBV29-1,TGCAGCGTTAGTGTAGGCTTAGCAACTAATGAAAAACTGTTTTTT,CSVSVGLATNEKLFF
.,.,TRBJ2-5,TRBV5-1,TGCGCCAGCAGCCCGGATGCAACCGGGGGGACCCAGTACTTC,CASSPDATGGTQYF
.,.,TRBJ2-1,TRBV14,TGTGCCAGCAGCCCCGGGACACGGCCCACCTACAATGAGCAGTTCTTC,CASSPGTRPTYNEQFF
.,.,TRBJ1-1,TRBV11-2,TGTGCCAGCAGCAGAAACAGGGCGAACACTGAAGCTTTCTTT,CASSRNRANTEAFF
TRBD2,.,TRBJ2-1,TRBV18,TGTGCCAGCTCACTACTAGCGGGAGGCAATGAGCAGTTCTTC,CASSLLAGGNEQFF
.,.,TRBJ1-1,TRBV7-2,TGTGCCAGCAGCTTAGAAGGGCTGAACACTGAAGCTTTCTTT,CASSLEGLNTEAFF
TRBD1,.,TRBJ1-4,TRBV5-1,TGCGCCAGCAGCTCCCGGACAGGGACGGAAAAACTGTTTTTT,CASSSRTGTEKLFF
TRBD1,.,TRBJ2-1,TRBV5-4,TGTGCCAGCAGCCTTCCCGGGACAGCGTACAATGAGCAGTTCTTC,CASSLPGTAYNEQFF
TRBD2,.,TRBJ2-1,TRBV5-1,TGCGCCAGCAAAACTAGCGGGGGCTACAATGAGCAGTTCTTC,CASKTSGGYNEQFF